This TCR beta chain was obtained from a study of identical twins. Per germline, CDR1 DFQATT and CDR2 SNEGSKA (reference sequence). CDR3 length equals 13 residues. This clonotype has a count of ten or more. TCRdb re-called the 5' RACE reads with MiXCR, one entry per CDR3 protein. The data contain hundreds of thousands of distinct CDR3 sequences, around 20% of them singletons. These data also featured in a second study, about T cells expressing NK-cell markers. That publication notes: Sequencing of TCR beta repertoires drew on sorted CD3+CD56+NKG2C+, CD3+CD56+NKG2C- and CD3+CD56-NKG2C+ T cells.

The source is a woman between 18 and 29 years old in good health. Sequencing was performed on PBMCs. This chain joins TRBV20-1 and TRBJ2-3; 7 positions agree with TRBD2. In DNA, the CDR3 is TGCAGAGCTTCTAGCGGACGCACAGATACGCAGTATTTT. Translating it yields CRASSGRTDTQYF.